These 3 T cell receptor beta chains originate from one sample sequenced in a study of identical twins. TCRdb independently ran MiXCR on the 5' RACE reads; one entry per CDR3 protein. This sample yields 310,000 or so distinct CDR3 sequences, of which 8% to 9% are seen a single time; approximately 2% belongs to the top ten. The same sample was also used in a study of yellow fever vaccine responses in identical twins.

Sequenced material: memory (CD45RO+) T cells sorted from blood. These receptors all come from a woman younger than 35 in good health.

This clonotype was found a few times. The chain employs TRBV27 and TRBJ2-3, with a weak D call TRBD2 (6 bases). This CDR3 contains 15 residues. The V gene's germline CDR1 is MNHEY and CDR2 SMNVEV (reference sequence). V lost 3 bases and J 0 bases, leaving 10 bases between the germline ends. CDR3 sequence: CASSFLAPSTDTQYF. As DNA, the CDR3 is TGTGCCAGCAGTTTTCTAGCGCCTAGCACAGATACGCAGTATTTT.

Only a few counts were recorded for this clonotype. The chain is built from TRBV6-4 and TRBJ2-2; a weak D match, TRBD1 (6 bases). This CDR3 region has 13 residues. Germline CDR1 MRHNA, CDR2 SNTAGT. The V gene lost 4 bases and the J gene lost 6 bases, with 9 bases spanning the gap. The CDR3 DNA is TGTGCCAGCAGTGGACAGGAGGCCGGGGAGCTGTTTTTT. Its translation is CASSGQEAGELFF.

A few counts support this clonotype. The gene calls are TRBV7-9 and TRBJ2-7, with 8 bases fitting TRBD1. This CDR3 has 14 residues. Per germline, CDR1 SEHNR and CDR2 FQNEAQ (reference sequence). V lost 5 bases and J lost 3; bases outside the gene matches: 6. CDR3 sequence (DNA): TGTGCCAGCAGCCCGGCGGACAGGGACTACGAGCAGTACGTC. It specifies CASSPADRDYEQYV.